This T cell receptor (beta chain) emerged from a study of blood T cell repertoires in COVID-19. Background on the study: The United States, Italy and Spain supplied acute and convalescent COVID-19 samples.

This clone has only one observation. The germline V gene encodes CDR1 MNHEY and CDR2 SVGAGI. Trimming took 0 bases from V and 5 from J; bases not matched to a gene: 8. The CDR3 is 16 amino acids. Authors' data handling: Amplified reference gene primers provided the basis for estimating nucleated cell counts. Sequencing was performed with immunoSEQ multiplex PCR; in TCRdb, only in-frame clones are kept and a portion is missing. The V and J calls and the clone size are those of that table, but D and trimming were determined from the DNA. Here the sample spans some 140,000 clones, over 70% being singletons.

The sample consisted of peripheral blood. The chain is built from TRBV6-5 and TRBJ1-2; TRBD1 matches at 8 bases. The receptor was isolated from an elderly man with acute or convalescent COVID-19. The CDR3 here is CASSYSPRQGAYGYTF. CDR3 coding DNA: TGTGCCAGCAGTTACTCCCCCCGGCAGGGGGCTTATGGCTACACCTTC.